Listed here is a single TCR beta chain. V lost 0 bases, J lost 2 bases, and 25 bases lay in between. Germline CDR1 and CDR2: LGHNA and YSLEER. This CDR3 is 20 amino acids long. The entry originates in a study of cytomegalovirus exposure and HLA in healthy donors. TCRdb keeps only in-frame clones here, not all; method: immunoSEQ multiplex PCR. The sample contains about 130,000 clones, 85% to 90% of which appear only once. V is TRBV4-3 and J is TRBJ1-2; D remains unclear. Source material: PBMCs. This clonotype was obtained from a man aged 25-45 years in good health and CMV-seronegative. The CDR3 sequence is CASSQDHFAGILAPNYGYTF. As DNA, the CDR3 is TGCGCCAGCAGCCAAGACCATTTTGCCGGGATTTTGGCCCCCAACTATGGCTACACCTTC.